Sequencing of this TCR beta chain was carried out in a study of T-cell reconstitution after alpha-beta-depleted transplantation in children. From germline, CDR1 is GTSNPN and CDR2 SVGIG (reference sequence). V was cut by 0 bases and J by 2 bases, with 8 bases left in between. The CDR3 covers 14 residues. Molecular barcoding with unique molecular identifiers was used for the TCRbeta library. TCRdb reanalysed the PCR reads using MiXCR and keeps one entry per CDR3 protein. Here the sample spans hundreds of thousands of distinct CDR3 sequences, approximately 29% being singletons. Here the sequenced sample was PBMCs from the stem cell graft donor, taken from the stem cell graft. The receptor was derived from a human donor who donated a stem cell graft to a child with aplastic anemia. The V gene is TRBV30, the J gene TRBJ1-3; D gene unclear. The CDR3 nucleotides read TGTGCCTGGAGTGTAGTGGGTCCTGGAAACACCATATATTTT. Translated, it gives CAWSVVGPGNTIYF.